Listed here are 32 T cell receptor beta chains from one sample, sequenced in a study of early T cells in non-severe SARS-CoV-2 infection. One entry per CDR3 protein results from TCRdb running MiXCR on the 5' RACE reads. In the table there are tens of thousands of distinct CDR3 sequences, about 14% of which are singletons. Sequenced material: whole blood. These receptors came from an adult who was a healthcare worker with PCR-confirmed SARS-CoV-2 infection or an uninfected control (not recorded which).

At least ten counts were recorded for this clonotype. The gene calls are TRBV7-9 and TRBJ2-1; TRBD2 matches 12 bases. Germline V gene lookup returns CDR1 SEHNR and CDR2 FQNEAQ (reference sequence). The CDR3 extends over 15 amino acids. The V segment lost 5 bases and the J segment 12 bases; nucleotides outside the gene matches: 11. The CDR3 DNA is TGTGCCAGCAGCATTACGACTAGCGGGAGAGGTGCGCAGTTCTTC. As protein: CASSITTSGRGAQFF. The full variable domain, with the rest looked up from reference TRBV7-9 and TRBJ2-1, is DTGVSQNPRHKITKRGQNVTFRCDPISEHNRLYWYRQTLGQGPEFLTYFQNEAQLEKSRLLSDRFSAERPKGSFSTLEIQRTEQGDSAMYLCASSITTSGRGAQFFGPGTRLTVL.

The V and J genes are TRBV11-2 and TRBJ2-7; 9 bases agree with TRBD1. Per the germline V gene, CDR1 is SGHAT and CDR2 is FQNNGV. The CDR3 loop spans 15 amino acids. Losses at the gene ends were 6 bases for V and 5 bases for J; bases not matched to a gene: 11. CDR3 sequence: CASRNPSGQGNEQYF. The CDR3 region has the DNA TGTGCCAGCAGGAATCCCTCGGGACAGGGTAACGAGCAGTACTTC.

The sample holds a few counts of this clonotype. The chain is built from TRBV6-6 and TRBJ2-3; TRBD2 might be the D (6 bases). Trimming took 6 bases from V and 0 from J, leaving 10 bases between them. The CDR3 is made up of 14 amino acids. Germline V lookup: CDR1 MNHNY, CDR2 SVGAGI (reference sequence). CDR3 DNA sequence: TGTGCCAGCAGGTTAGCGGCTAGCACAGATACGCAGTATTTT. Protein product: CASRLAASTDTQYF.

The chain employs TRBV21-1 and TRBJ2-7; the table's TRBD1 call for D was not verified on the DNA. TRBV21-1 has pseudogene status. The CDR3 is 16 residues long. The CDR3 region has the DNA TGTGCCAGCAGCCCCGTTTCTCCGGGACATGATTACGAGCAGTACTTC. Translated: CASSPVSPGHDYEQYF.

This chain connects TRBV12-3 or TRBV12-4 to TRBJ2-5; the D gene is possibly TRBD1 (5 bases). Trimming removed 6 bases from V and 7 bases from J, with 18 bases in between. The CDR3 runs 14 residues. CDR3 coding DNA: TGTGCCAGCAGCTACCGACCGACCCAGGGGACCCAGTACTTC. Protein: CASSYRPTQGTQYF.

A few counts support this clonotype. The chain links TRBV6-1 to TRBJ2-1, with D perhaps assigned TRBD1 or TRBD2 (5 bases each). CDR1 is MNHNS, CDR2 SASEGT, per germline. Trimming stripped 5 bases from V and 8 bases from J, with 16 bases between. CDR3 size: 14 residues. The CDR3: CASSPQVPGYEQFF. Here the CDR3 DNA reads TGTGCCAGCAGTCCACAGGTCCCGGGGTATGAGCAGTTCTTC.

This clonotype was observed many times. The chain couples TRBV5-6 to TRBJ2-7, with D possibly being TRBD1 (6 bases). The germline gives CDR1 SGHDT, CDR2 YYEEEE. Between the trimmed V and J ends, which lost 4 bases and 0 bases, there was a span of 11 bases. The CDR3 runs 14 residues. CDR3: CASSATGYSYEQYF. In DNA, the CDR3 is TGTGCCAGCAGCGCGACAGGATACTCCTACGAGCAGTACTTC. The full variable domain, with the rest looked up from reference TRBV5-6 and TRBJ2-7, is DAGVTQSPTHLIKTRGQQVTLRCSPKSGHDTVSWYQQALGQGPQFIFQYYEEEERQRGNFPDRFSGHQFPNYSSELNVNALLLGDSALYLCASSATGYSYEQYFGPGTRLTVT.

This clonotype was picked up many times. The chain employs TRBV29-1 and TRBJ2-5, with D possibly TRBD1 on 6 matching bases. Germline V lookup: CDR1 SQVTM, CDR2 ANQGSEA. CDR3 length: 12 amino acids. Between the trimmed V and J ends, which lost 6 bases and 2 bases, there was a span of 10 bases. The CDR3 DNA reads TGCAGCGTACACAGGGTACAAGAGACCCAGTACTTC. Its protein is CSVHRVQETQYF.

This clonotype was detected many times. The chain combines TRBV11-3 with TRBJ2-2; no clear D gene. Germline CDR1 reads SGHNT; CDR2 reads YENEEA. V lost 7 bases and J 5 bases, leaving 11 bases between the germline ends. The CDR3 totals 13 residues. The CDR3, as DNA: TGTGCCAGCAAACTCCCCGCAACCGGGGAGCTGTTTTTT. Translating it yields CASKLPATGELFF.

This clonotype was seen a few times. The V gene is TRBV12-3 or TRBV12-4, the J gene TRBJ2-1, with TRBD2 matching 7 bases. The CDR3 is 17 amino acids. J gave up 3 bases and V 6 bases, and 14 bases lay outside the gene matches. As DNA, the CDR3 is TGTGCCAGCAGGACCTCTTCGGGGGGTGGATTCTACAATGAGCAGTTCTTC. Translating gives CASRTSSGGGFYNEQFF.

A few counts support this clonotype. The DNA of the CDR3 is TGTGCCAGCAGCCAAGGAAAACCTGGTCTGTTCGCCGAACAAAACACCGGGGAGCTGTTTTTT. This codes for CASSQGKPGLFAEQNTGELFF. The chain carries TRBV3-1 and TRBJ2-2; D unclear. CDR1 LGHDT and CDR2 YNNKEL come from the germline V gene (reference sequence). V lost 1 base and J lost 2, with 26 bases in between. CDR3 length: 21 amino acids.

This clonotype was seen many times. V and J are TRBV5-4 and TRBJ1-2; maybe TRBD1 (5 bases). The CDR3 totals 15 residues. CDR1 is SGHNT and CDR2 is YYREEE in the germline V gene (reference sequence). Trimming stripped 3 bases from V and 6 bases from J, with 18 bases between. DNA of the CDR3: TGTGCCAGCAGCTGGGGGACTAACACAAGGCATGGCTACACCTTC. It encodes CASSWGTNTRHGYTF.

A few counts support this clonotype. This chain uses TRBV9 with TRBJ1-5; D remains ambiguous. V lost 2 bases and J 2 bases, leaving 8 bases between the germline ends. This CDR3 region has 14 residues. CDR1 and CDR2 (germline): SGDLS, YYNGEE. The CDR3 coding sequence is TGTGCCAGCAGCGTGAGCCTAGGCAATCAGCCCCAGCATTTT. Protein: CASSVSLGNQPQHF.

For the CDR3, the DNA is TGTGCCAGCAGCACGACGGACACCTTAGCCTACGAGCAGTACTTC. Amino acid sequence: CASSTTDTLAYEQYF. The chain couples TRBV7-9 to TRBJ2-7, with D maybe TRBD1 (5 bases). V lost 5 bases to trimming and J lost 2 bases, with 16 bases between them. The CDR3 is made up of 15 amino acids. CDR1 is SEHNR and CDR2 is FQNEAQ in the germline V gene (reference sequence).

This chain links TRBV7-9 with TRBJ2-2; D is unresolved. CDR1 and CDR2 (germline): SEHNR, FQNEAQ (reference sequence). This CDR3 comprises 19 residues. Trimming removed 1 base from V and 1 base from J, with 19 bases in between. CDR3 nucleotides: TGTGCCAGCAGCTTAGTAAAAGTGGCACGGCGGTGGAACACCGGGGAGCTGTTTTTT. Translating it yields CASSLVKVARRWNTGELFF.

This clonotype was detected many times. The CDR3 coding sequence is TGTGCCAGCAGTGGGGCCTACGAGCAGTACTTC. Translating gives CASSGAYEQYF. The chain recombines TRBV2 with TRBJ2-7; D is unresolved. The CDR3 length is 11 residues. CDR1 and CDR2 from the germline V gene are SNHLY and FYNNEI. Trimming took 4 bases from V and 2 from J, leaving 3 bases between them.

The chain links TRBV23-1 to TRBJ2-7, with 13 bases identical to TRBD2. Gene TRBJ2-1 matches the end of the DNA better, so the J call may be wrong. TRBV23-1 is treated as an ORF (open reading frame) with a function not yet certain. CDR3 length: 18 amino acids. DNA of the CDR3: TGCGCCAGCAGTCAATCGCGACGGACTAGCGGGAGCCCGGGCGAGCAGTTCTTC. As protein: CASSQSRRTSGSPGEQFF.

In its sample, this clonotype was seen many times. The chain couples TRBV30 to TRBJ2-7, with 8 bases matching TRBD2. Germline V CDR1 and CDR2: GTSNPN, SVGIG (reference sequence). CDR3 length: 13 amino acids. Losses at the gene ends were 2 bases for V and 2 bases for J; bases not matched to a gene: 2. This chain's CDR3 is CAWSTSGTYEQYF. CDR3 DNA: TGTGCCTGGAGTACTAGCGGAACCTACGAGCAGTACTTC.

V is TRBV6-5 and J is TRBJ1-5, with no clear D. This CDR3 region has 13 residues. The V end lost 0 bases, the J end lost 9 bases, and 9 bases lay between the germline ends. CDR1 MNHEY and CDR2 SVGAGI come from the germline V gene. CDR3 coding DNA: TGTGCCAGCAGTTACTCTATATTAGGGCCCCAGCATTTT. It translates to CASSYSILGPQHF.

This clonotype was counted many times. V and J are TRBV7-3 and TRBJ2-1, with TRBD2 matching 9 bases. V was pared by 3 bases and J by 4 bases, with 7 bases of the junction left unmatched. CDR3 length equals 16 residues. CDR1 is SGHTA and CDR2 is FQGTGA in the germline V gene. CDR3 nucleotides: TGTGCCAGCAGCTTTCATAGCGGGAGTGTGTACAATGAGCAGTTCTTC. Translation gives CASSFHSGSVYNEQFF.

A note on this clonotype: One base away lies a much larger clone, so this may be a sequencing read error. This chain links TRBV7-2 with TRBJ2-1, with 7 positions matching TRBD1. J was trimmed by 8 bases and V by 5 bases; bases with no gene match: 12. Germline assignment: CDR1 SGHTA and CDR2 FQGNSA. The CDR3 runs 15 residues. The CDR3 bases are TGTGCCAGCAGCACGTTGGGACAGTTATACTATGAGCAGTTCTTC. It translates to CASSTLGQLYYEQFF.

This clonotype was counted many times. The chain is built from TRBV18 and TRBJ1-4, with a weak D call TRBD1 (5 bases). The CDR3 loop spans 16 amino acids. Germline CDR1 and CDR2: KGHSH and LQKENI. The V end lost 4 bases, the J end lost 5 bases, and 17 bases lay between the germline ends. In DNA, the CDR3 is TGTGCCAGCTCACTTTCGGCGGGACGGGGGAATGAAAAACTGTTTTTT. Its translation: CASSLSAGRGNEKLFF.

This clonotype was counted at least ten times. This chain links TRBV2 with TRBJ2-3; no reliable D call. Trimming shortened V by 4 bases and J by 2 bases, and 7 bases separated the two germline ends. Germline CDR1 is SNHLY and CDR2 is FYNNEI. The CDR3 runs 13 residues. The CDR3 is CASSAPFTDTQYF. CDR3 nucleotides: TGTGCCAGCAGTGCTCCTTTCACAGATACGCAGTATTTT.

There are many counts of this clonotype. This sequence joins TRBV2 and TRBJ2-6; the D is unclear. V lost 7 bases to trimming and J lost 1 base, with 8 bases between them. Germline V CDR1 and CDR2: SNHLY, FYNNEI. The CDR3 extends over 14 amino acids. The DNA for the CDR3 is TGTGCCAGCACTACCCGTTCTGGGGCCAACGTCCTGACTTTC. Encoded protein: CASTTRSGANVLTF.

This chain uses TRBV29-1 with TRBJ2-1, with 9 bases identical to TRBD2. Trimming took 7 bases from V and 3 from J; bases not matched to a gene: 10. Germline V gene lookup returns CDR1 SQVTM and CDR2 ANQGSEA. This CDR3 region has 15 residues. The CDR3 DNA sequence: TGCAGCGCACTAGACCAGACTAGCGGCTACAATGAGCAGTTCTTC. It yields the protein CSALDQTSGYNEQFF.

This clonotype was counted many times. The chain links TRBV19 to TRBJ1-2, with D perhaps matching TRBD1 (6 bases). Trimming stripped 9 bases from V and 4 bases from J, with 12 bases between. CDR3 length: 12 residues. Germline V gene data show CDR1 as LNHDA and CDR2 as SQIVND (reference sequence). The CDR3 DNA sequence: TGTGCCAGCACTACAGGGTTCTATGGCTACACCTTC. Translating gives CASTTGFYGYTF.

J is TRBJ1-1 and V is TRBV11-2, with a weak D call TRBD1 (6 bases). V was cut by 1 base and J by 0 bases, with 12 bases left in between. This CDR3 is built from 16 residues. Germline loops: CDR1 SGHAT, CDR2 FQNNGV. The CDR3 DNA reads as TGTGCCAGCAGCTTAGGAGTGGGACAACTGAACACTGAAGCTTTCTTT. This translates into CASSLGVGQLNTEAFF.

This clonotype was seen only a few times. The chain links TRBV29-1 to TRBJ2-5; no reliable D call. The V gene lost 3 bases and the J gene lost 0 bases, with 14 bases spanning the gap. CDR1 is SQVTM, CDR2 ANQGSEA, per germline. This CDR3 region has 15 residues. As DNA, the CDR3 is TGCAGCGTTGACGATGGACGGACGTACCAAGAGACCCAGTACTTC. Translated: CSVDDGRTYQETQYF.

This clonotype was counted between two and nine times. The CDR3 bases are TGTGCCAGCAGTCGTACGGCGGCGCACTATGGCTACACCTTC. Protein sequence: CASSRTAAHYGYTF. The chain recombines TRBV27 with TRBJ1-2; D is ambiguous. Trimming removed 5 bases at V and 3 bases at J, with 13 bases between. The CDR3 is made up of 14 amino acids. CDR1 MNHEY and CDR2 SMNVEV come from the germline V gene (reference sequence).

The chain combines TRBV29-1 with TRBJ1-1, with D maybe TRBD1 (6 bases). V was trimmed by 7 bases and J by 0 bases, leaving 12 bases between them. The V gene's germline CDR1 is SQVTM and CDR2 ANQGSEA. This CDR3 comprises 13 residues. The CDR3 sequence is CSGWGHVNTEAFF. Written as DNA, the CDR3 is TGCAGCGGATGGGGGCATGTGAACACTGAAGCTTTCTTT.

This clonotype was picked up many times. The chain is built from TRBV7-9 and TRBJ2-1, with D perhaps matching TRBD1 (6 bases). The germline V and J ends were trimmed by 0 bases and 6 bases, with 9 bases remaining between them. The CDR3 extends over 14 amino acids. Looked up from germline, CDR1 is SEHNR and CDR2 is FQNEAQ (reference sequence). The CDR3 protein is CASSLAGQSNEQFF. The CDR3 DNA reads as TGTGCCAGCAGCTTAGCAGGACAGAGCAATGAGCAGTTCTTC.

This clonotype was recorded many times. The gene calls are TRBV6-5 and TRBJ2-1; possibly TRBD2 for D (5 bases). Germline V CDR1 and CDR2: MNHEY, SVGAGI. Trimming left V 6 bases short and J 5 bases short, with 14 bases between. The CDR3 totals 14 residues. This CDR3 reads CASRAGERNNEQFF. DNA for the CDR3: TGTGCCAGCAGGGCCGGTGAGCGGAACAATGAGCAGTTCTTC.